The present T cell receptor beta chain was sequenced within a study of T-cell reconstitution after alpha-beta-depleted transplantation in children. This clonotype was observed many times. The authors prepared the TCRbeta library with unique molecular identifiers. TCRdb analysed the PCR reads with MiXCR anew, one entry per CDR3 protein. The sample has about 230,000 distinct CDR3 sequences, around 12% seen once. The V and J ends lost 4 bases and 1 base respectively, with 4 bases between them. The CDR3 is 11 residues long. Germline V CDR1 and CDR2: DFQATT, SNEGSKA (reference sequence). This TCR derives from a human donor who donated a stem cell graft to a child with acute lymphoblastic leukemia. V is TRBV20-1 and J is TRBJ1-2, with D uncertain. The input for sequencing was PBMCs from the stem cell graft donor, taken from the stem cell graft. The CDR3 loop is CSANHNYGYTF. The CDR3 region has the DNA TGCAGTGCTAACCATAACTATGGCTACACCTTC.